The entry below describes one T cell receptor beta chain. These data are taken from a study of OX40 agonist ivuxolimab in advanced cancers. Study-wide background: Patients were treated with ivuxolimab, an agonistic anti-OX40 (CD134) antibody. Dose-escalation cases comprised hepatocellular carcinoma, melanoma, renal cell or head and neck cancer. The group had a mean age of around 64 years, ranged from 23 to 79, and was approximately 81% male. Previous treatment with anti-PD-1, anti-PD-L1 or anti-CTLA-4 therapy was allowed; 35% to 50% had received some.

Generated by immunoSEQ multiplex PCR, the TCRdb table keeps only in-frame clones and is missing some. The sample yields about 99,000 clones, 95% to 97% seen once. Germline V gives CDR1 MNHNY, CDR2 SVGAGI (reference sequence). Germline trimming cut 0 bases from V and 5 bases from J; bases unmatched to any gene: 8. The CDR3 is 16 amino acids. The rearrangement uses TRBV6-6 and TRBJ2-7, with 9 positions matching TRBD1. The sequence was collected from an adult with an advanced solid tumor such as melanoma, head and neck, liver or kidney cancer. The sequencing used CD4+ or CD8+ T cells sorted from blood, collected in a trial of the OX40 agonist ivuxolimab. CDR3 nucleotide sequence: TGTGCCAGCAGTTACTCCCCGGACAGGGGTATAGACGAGCAGTACTTC. Translation: CASSYSPDRGIDEQYF.